The next 25 T cell receptor beta chains were all read from a single sample in a study of blood T cell repertoires in COVID-19. Using immunoSEQ multiplex PCR, the repertoire was profiled, and TCRdb retains in-frame clones only, with some absent. This sample carries 150,000 or so clones, roughly 90% of them seen once, and the ten largest clones take approximately 3.8%. The sample taken for sequencing was PBMCs or T cells enriched from blood (not recorded which). The source of these receptors is a woman in her 40s who had been exposed to COVID-19.

The rearrangement links TRBV2 to TRBJ1-4; tentative D call: TRBD1 (5 bases). Germline CDR1 and CDR2: SNHLY and FYNNEI. Trimming removed 6 bases at V and 0 bases at J, with 14 bases between. The CDR3 is made up of 16 amino acids. The CDR3 sequence is CASRVDTLSTNEKLFF. The CDR3 nucleotides are TGTGCCAGCAGGGTGGACACATTATCAACTAATGAAAAACTGTTTTTT.

This chain links TRBV28 with TRBJ2-1, with D unresolved. The germline CDR1 and CDR2 sequences are MDHEN and SYDVKM. V was clipped by 6 bases and J by 4 bases, with 16 bases between them. The CDR3 sequence is 15 residues long. The CDR3: CASSRYTGTYNEQFF. CDR3 nucleotides: TGTGCCAGCAGCCGGTATACGGGTACTTACAATGAGCAGTTCTTC.

This clone was picked up a small number of times. The gene calls are TRBV6-2 or TRBV6-3 and TRBJ2-4, with TRBD2 matching 7 bases. This CDR3 has 17 amino acids. Looked up from germline, CDR1 is MNHEY and CDR2 is SVGEGT. The V and J ends lost 6 bases and 0 bases, in that order; junction bases with no gene match: 11. CDR3 loop: CASSPGTIWIAKNIQYF. Here the CDR3 DNA reads TGTGCCAGCAGCCCCGGGACTATATGGATAGCCAAAAACATTCAGTACTTC.

The chain carries TRBV6-5 and TRBJ1-6, with 7 nucleotides matching TRBD1. CDR3 length equals 15 residues. V shed 5 bases and J 9 bases; nucleotides not matched to a gene: 10. Per germline, CDR1 MNHEY and CDR2 SVGAGI. This CDR3 reads CASSPRGRGSSPLHF. CDR3 DNA: TGTGCCAGCAGTCCCAGGGGGAGAGGTAGTTCACCCCTCCACTTT.

The gene calls are TRBV25-1 and TRBJ2-3; D unclear. Germline CDR1 and CDR2: MGHDK and SYGVNS. V gave up 3 bases and J gave up 0 bases, with 16 bases separating them. CDR3 length: 17 amino acids. Here the CDR3 DNA reads TGTGCCAGCAGTGAGTTATCCGCGACACAAAGCACAGATACGCAGTATTTT. Translation: CASSELSATQSTDTQYF. Full variable domain (outside the CDR3, taken from reference TRBV25-1 and TRBJ2-3): EADIYQTPRYLVIGTGKKITLECSQTMGHDKMYWYQQDPGMELHLIHYSYGVNSTEKGDLSSESTVSRIRTEHFPLTLESARPSHTSQYLCASSELSATQSTDTQYFGPGTRLTVL.

The chain uses TRBV16 and TRBJ1-4; TRBD1 is a possible D gene (6 bases). The CDR3 contains 17 residues. V lost 2 bases and J lost 0, with 13 bases in between. CDR1 is KGHSY and CDR2 is FQNENV in the germline V gene. The CDR3 bases are TGTGCCAGCAGCCAACCCGGACAGAGAGCAACTAATGAAAAACTGTTTTTT. The encoded protein is CASSQPGQRATNEKLFF.

The V and J genes are TRBV7-9 and TRBJ1-2; D remains ambiguous. Germline loops: CDR1 SEHNR, CDR2 FQNEAQ (reference sequence). Trimming shortened V by 7 bases and J by 5 bases, and 17 bases separated the two germline ends. The CDR3 contains 14 residues. CDR3 sequence reads: CASTEAASSYGYTF. The CDR3 DNA reads as TGTGCCAGCACCGAAGCGGCCAGTTCTTATGGCTACACCTTC.

V gene TRBV4-3 combines with J gene TRBJ1-4; D not resolved. Germline V gene sequence: CDR1 LGHNA, CDR2 YSLEER. CDR3 size: 16 residues. Trimming removed 0 bases at V and 4 bases at J, with 12 bases between. Written as DNA, the CDR3 is TGCGCCAGCAGCCAAGATCCTTCGCGGTATAATGAAAAACTGTTTTTT. Its protein product is CASSQDPSRYNEKLFF.

DNA of the CDR3: TGTGCCAGCAGCAACAGGCAATACGAGCAGTACTTC. As protein: CASSNRQYEQYF. V usage is TRBV21-1 and J usage is TRBJ2-7; the table's TRBD1 call for D was not verified on the DNA. TRBV21-1 has pseudogene status. CDR3 length: 12 residues.

J is TRBJ2-7 and V is TRBV7-2, with D possibly matching TRBD1 (5 bases). The germline CDR1 and CDR2 sequences are SGHTA and FQGNSA. Trimming removed 2 bases from V and 4 bases from J, with 24 bases in between. The CDR3 spans 18 residues. The CDR3 nucleotides are TGTGCCAGCAGCTTATTTCCCAGGGCCTCTAGATCGTCGTACGAGCAGTACTTC. Translation gives CASSLFPRASRSSYEQYF.

This clone has a handful of counts. The chain has TRBV11-2 and TRBJ2-7; TRBD1 aligns across 7 bases. This CDR3 region has 14 residues. From germline, CDR1 is SGHAT and CDR2 FQNNGV. With V trimmed by 5 bases and J by 2 bases, 6 bases remained unmatched. CDR3 amino acids: CASSRAGGPYEQYF. CDR3 DNA sequence: TGTGCCAGCAGCCGAGCAGGGGGACCCTACGAGCAGTACTTC. The entire variable domain, with the rest obtained from reference TRBV11-2 and TRBJ2-7, is as follows: EAGVAQSPRYKIIEKRQSVAFWCNPISGHATLYWYQQILGQGPKLLIQFQNNGVVDDSQLPKDRFSAERLKGVDSTLKIQPAKLEDSAVYLCASSRAGGPYEQYFGPGTRLTVT.

The V gene is TRBV9, the J gene TRBJ2-1, with 12 bases lining up with TRBD2. The CDR3 is made up of 19 amino acids. Germline V gene sequence: CDR1 SGDLS, CDR2 YYNGEE. The V segment lost 2 bases and the J segment 6 bases; nucleotides outside the gene matches: 15. For the CDR3, the DNA is TGTGCCAGCAGCGTTTACCTAGCGGGGGGGCAGATCCTCGGCAATGAGCAGTTCTTC. It is translated as CASSVYLAGGQILGNEQFF.

This clone is a singleton in its sample. The CDR3 DNA sequence: TGTGCCAGCAGCCAAGACCCCGGACTAGGATCTCAAGAGACCCAGTACTTC. The encoded protein is CASSQDPGLGSQETQYF. V is TRBV4-2 and J is TRBJ2-5; 7 bases agree with TRBD2. Unmatched junction bases numbered 9, after V lost 0 bases and J lost 2 bases. Looked up from germline, CDR1 is LGHNA and CDR2 is YNFKEQ. CDR3 size: 17 residues.

This chain uses TRBV6-5 with TRBJ2-1; TRBD2 matches at 10 bases. V lost 8 bases, J lost 0 bases, and 4 bases stayed unmatched. The CDR3 sequence is 15 residues long. Germline loops: CDR1 MNHEY, CDR2 SVGAGI. This CDR3 reads CASRIAGGSYNEQFF. The CDR3 DNA reads as TGTGCCAGCCGAATAGCGGGGGGCTCCTACAATGAGCAGTTCTTC.

The chain couples TRBV3-1 (or the pseudogene TRBV3-2) to TRBJ1-6; weak D call: TRBD1 (5 bases). Germline loops: CDR1 LGHDT, CDR2 YNNKEL (reference sequence). Trimming took 4 bases from V and 6 from J, leaving 16 bases between them. The CDR3 consists of 16 residues. Here the CDR3 reads CASSLGNLQGNSPLHF. DNA for the CDR3: TGTGCCAGCAGCCTAGGAAACCTCCAGGGTAATTCACCCCTCCACTTT.

This chain joins TRBV29-1 and TRBJ2-3; 10 nucleotides align to TRBD1. CDR1 and CDR2 from the germline V gene are SQVTM and ANQGSEA. Trimming cost V 3 bases and J 0 bases; bases outside gene matches: 6. CDR3 length: 16 residues. CDR3 in amino acids: CSVDLGQGTSTDTQYF. The CDR3 region has the DNA TGCAGCGTTGATTTGGGACAGGGGACTAGCACAGATACGCAGTATTTT.

The gene calls are TRBV5-6 and TRBJ1-2; 7 bases align to TRBD1. The CDR3 spans 13 residues. Germline trimming cut 4 bases from V and 6 bases from J; bases unmatched to any gene: 6. CDR1 SGHDT and CDR2 YYEEEE come from the germline V gene. Here the CDR3 reads CASSLTGVNGYTF. DNA of the CDR3: TGTGCCAGCAGCCTAACAGGGGTGAATGGCTACACCTTC.

The V call is TRBV6-5, the J call TRBJ1-3; D remains ambiguous. V lost 5 bases, J lost 5 bases, and 7 bases lay in between. This CDR3 region has 12 residues. Germline CDR1 and CDR2: MNHEY and SVGAGI. The CDR3 bases are TGTGCCAGCAGTCCGGTCCGAAACACCATATATTTT. Protein sequence: CASSPVRNTIYF.

This clone was counted a single time. J is TRBJ1-5 and V is TRBV19, with a possible D match to TRBD1 (6 bases). Trimming removed 2 bases at V and 1 base at J, with 9 bases between. The CDR3 consists of 15 residues. The germline V gene encodes CDR1 LNHDA and CDR2 SQIVND (reference sequence). CDR3 region: CASSIQGLSNQPQHF. CDR3 nucleotide sequence: TGTGCCAGTAGTATACAGGGGTTGAGCAATCAGCCCCAGCATTTT. Full variable domain (remainder filled in from reference TRBV19 and TRBJ1-5): DGGITQSPKYLFRKEGQNVTLSCEQNLNHDAMYWYRQDPGQGLRLIYYSQIVNDFQKGDIAEGYSVSREKKESFPLTVTSAQKNPTAFYLCASSIQGLSNQPQHFGDGTRLSIL.

This chain connects TRBV5-4 to TRBJ2-7, with a possible D match to TRBD1 (6 bases). V dropped 5 bases and J dropped 5 bases, with 14 bases sitting between them. Germline-derived CDR1 and CDR2 are SGHNT and YYREEE (reference sequence). The CDR3 has 13 residues. The CDR3 sequence is CASRNSRDNEQYF. As DNA, the CDR3 is TGTGCCAGCAGGAATTCCAGGGACAACGAGCAGTACTTC.

The V call is TRBV5-5, the J call TRBJ2-4; D possibly corresponds to TRBD2 (6 bases). CDR1 is SGHKS and CDR2 is YYEKEE in the germline V gene (reference sequence). This CDR3 has 14 residues. V lost 4 bases and J lost 6, with 14 bases in between. The CDR3 sequence: CASSLSGSANIQYF. In nucleotides, the CDR3 is TGTGCCAGCAGCCTAAGCGGGTCAGCAAACATTCAGTACTTC.

The gene calls are TRBV28 and TRBJ2-7; TRBD1 might be the D (5 bases). This CDR3 is 13 amino acids long. The V end lost 5 bases, the J end lost 4 bases, and 12 bases lay between the germline ends. Looked up from germline, CDR1 is MDHEN and CDR2 is SYDVKM. The CDR3 sequence is CASSQQVKYEQYF. The DNA for the CDR3 is TGTGCCAGCAGTCAACAGGTGAAATACGAGCAGTACTTC. Looking up the rest from reference TRBV28 and TRBJ2-7 gives the full variable domain: DVKVTQSSRYLVKRTGEKVFLECVQDMDHENMFWYRQDPGLGLRLIYFSYDVKMKEKGDIPEGYSVSREKKERFSLILESASTNQTSMYLCASSQQVKYEQYFGPGTRLTVT.

There are a few counts of this clone. CDR3 residues: CASSRQDETSYNSPLHF. In DNA form, the CDR3 reads TGTGCCAGCAGTCGACAGGACGAAACCTCCTATAATTCACCCCTCCACTTT. The chain carries TRBV27 and TRBJ1-6; TRBD1 might be the D (6 bases). The V end was cut by 5 bases, the J end by 0 bases, with 14 bases between. The germline gives CDR1 MNHEY, CDR2 SMNVEV (reference sequence). This CDR3 contains 17 residues.

This clone was observed once. The chain carries TRBV7-9 and TRBJ2-2; 7 bases are shared with TRBD2. Germline trimming cut 0 bases from V and 4 bases from J; bases unmatched to any gene: 8. CDR3 length equals 17 residues. CDR1 is SEHNR and CDR2 is FQNEAQ in the germline V gene (reference sequence). CDR3 coding DNA: TGTGCCAGCAGCTTAGCCGTTGGGGACTACTTCACCGGGGAGCTGTTTTTT. It is translated as CASSLAVGDYFTGELFF.

The gene calls are TRBV3-1 (or the pseudogene TRBV3-2) and TRBJ2-7; 7 bases are a match to TRBD2. The CDR3 spans 17 residues. Germline V gene sequence: CDR1 LGHDT, CDR2 YNNKEL (reference sequence). With V trimmed by 2 bases and J by 8 bases, 18 bases remained unmatched. The CDR3 DNA reads TGTGCCAGCAGCCAATTCGATAGCGGCGGGGGTGTAGGCAAGCAGTACTTC. It translates to CASSQFDSGGGVGKQYF.